This T cell receptor beta chain was retrieved from a study of T cell repertoires in cytomegalovirus infection. Study observations and caveats: Predominance within the ex vivo response was attributable to HLA-C-restricted CMV-specific TCR beta clonotypes.

TCRdb fed the reads into MiXCR, producing one record per CDR3 protein. The sample holds approximately 390,000 distinct CDR3 sequences, approximately 35% seen once. Concerning this clonotype itself: The antigen is not known. A much larger clone sits a single nucleotide away, making a read error possible.

Germline V gives CDR1 LNHDA, CDR2 SQIVND (reference sequence). There are 16 residues in the CDR3. The sequence came from a human donor in good health (CMV status not recorded). Some clones in this sample may be carry-over from other donors' samples. The sequencing used cultured PBMCs, collected from culture after CMV antigen stimulation. V usage is TRBV19 and J usage is TRBJ2-1; possibly TRBD2 for D (6 bases). The CDR3, as DNA: TGTACCAGTAGTCCCCGAGGTGCGGGACGGGCCAATGAGCAGTTCTTC. Protein product: CTSSPRGAGRANEQFF.